The 21 T cell receptor beta chains below come from one sample, sequenced in a study of blood T cell repertoires in COVID-19. TCRdb's table, derived via immunoSEQ multiplex PCR, lists solely in-frame clones and lacks some. The sample consists of approximately 120,000 clones, 84% of them appearing once. The sequenced sample was peripheral blood. Receptors were obtained from a woman aged 45-65 years with acute or convalescent COVID-19.

This clone has a handful of counts. The chain is built from TRBV5-1 and TRBJ1-2, with 8 bases identical to TRBD1. CDR3 length: 13 residues. Germline CDR1 and CDR2: SGHRS and YFSETQ. J was trimmed by 8 bases and V by 6 bases; bases with no gene match: 9. The CDR3: CASKQGATGGYTF. The CDR3 DNA follows: TGCGCCAGCAAGCAGGGGGCGACTGGCGGCTACACCTTC.

This chain uses TRBV5-1 with TRBJ2-1; a weak D match, TRBD2 (6 bases). This CDR3 region has 13 residues. Trimming cost V 4 bases and J 8 bases, with 13 bases left between them. CDR1 and CDR2 from the germline V gene are SGHRS and YFSETQ. The CDR3 loop reads CASSLGLLDEQFF. CDR3 DNA: TGCGCCAGCAGCCTGGGACTCCTAGATGAGCAGTTCTTC.

This clone was picked up one time. The chain has TRBV15 and TRBJ1-4; 11 bases line up with TRBD1. Germline V CDR1 and CDR2: LNHNV, YYDKDF (reference sequence). This CDR3 is 16 amino acids long. V shed 1 base, J shed 5 bases, and the junction held 3 bases outside the gene matches. CDR3: CATSRVRTGGNEKLFF. The CDR3 region has the DNA TGTGCCACCAGCAGAGTGAGGACAGGGGGCAATGAAAAACTGTTTTTT.

The V call is TRBV15, the J call TRBJ2-3; 10 bases map to TRBD2. Trimming at V came to 1 base and at J to 7 bases, leaving 5 bases not matched to a gene. The CDR3 is 15 residues long. Per the germline V gene, CDR1 is LNHNV and CDR2 is YYDKDF (reference sequence). In nucleotides, the CDR3 is TGTGCCACCAGCAGAGCAGCGGGGGGGACTTATACGCAGTATTTT. Translation gives CATSRAAGGTYTQYF.

The genes are TRBV30 and TRBJ1-6, with 8 bases that match TRBD1. The germline gives CDR1 GTSNPN, CDR2 SVGIG (reference sequence). V shed 3 bases and J 5 bases; nucleotides not matched to a gene: 6. CDR3 length equals 15 residues. CDR3 in amino acids: CAWRKVDRDNSPLHF. The CDR3 DNA reads as TGTGCCTGGAGAAAAGTGGACAGGGATAATTCACCCCTCCACTTT.

This chain connects TRBV7-6 to TRBJ2-1; D is ambiguous. V was clipped by 1 base and J by 1 base, with 8 bases between them. The CDR3 extends over 15 amino acids. Germline V gives CDR1 SGHVS, CDR2 FNYEAQ. CDR3 nucleotide sequence: TGTGCCAGCAGCTTAGGTGTGGAGTCCTACAATGAGCAGTTCTTC. Encoded protein: CASSLGVESYNEQFF.

The chain has TRBV7-9 and TRBJ1-6; possibly TRBD1 for D (5 bases). The V end lost 2 bases, the J end lost 5 bases, and 10 bases lay between the germline ends. Germline assignment: CDR1 SEHNR and CDR2 FQNEAQ (reference sequence). The CDR3 spans 15 residues. DNA of the CDR3: TGTGCCAGCAGCTTACAGGGATGGGATAATTCACCCCTCCACTTT. This sequence encodes CASSLQGWDNSPLHF.

J is TRBJ2-2 and V is TRBV11-2, with 7 bases that match TRBD1. The CDR3 extends over 16 amino acids. Unmatched junction bases numbered 8, after V lost 4 bases and J lost 3 bases. Germline CDR1 is SGHAT and CDR2 is FQNNGV. CDR3 region: CASSSLTGSDTGELFF. CDR3 coding DNA: TGTGCCAGCAGCTCCCTGACAGGGTCGGACACCGGGGAGCTGTTTTTT.

The rearrangement joins TRBV28 to TRBJ1-2, with D unresolved. The germline gives CDR1 MDHEN, CDR2 SYDVKM. V was pared by 5 bases and J by 4 bases, with 8 bases between. The CDR3 length is 12 residues. In DNA, the CDR3 is TGTGCCAGCAGTCGTGGGCGCTATGGCTACACCTTC. It specifies CASSRGRYGYTF.

The J gene is TRBJ2-1, the V gene TRBV19; 9 nucleotides line up with TRBD1. V lost 5 bases to trimming and J lost 6 bases; unmatched junction nucleotides: 8. The germline V gene has CDR1 LNHDA and CDR2 SQIVND (reference sequence). The length of the CDR3 is 15 residues. CDR3 loop: CASSDRGNLGNEQFF. CDR3 nucleotides: TGTGCCAGTAGTGACAGGGGGAACTTAGGCAATGAGCAGTTCTTC.

The rearrangement uses TRBV16 and TRBJ1-2, with a possible D match to TRBD1 (6 bases). Trimming left V 7 bases short and J 3 bases short, with 15 bases between. The CDR3 spans 14 residues. Germline V gene data show CDR1 as KGHSY and CDR2 as FQNENV. The CDR3 here is CASTPGGRDYGYTF. In DNA, the CDR3 is TGTGCCAGCACCCCCGGGGGGCGCGACTATGGCTACACCTTC.

A single count supports this clone. The chain employs TRBV7-6 and TRBJ2-3, with TRBD2 matching 9 bases. The J segment lost 6 bases and the V segment lost 1 base, leaving 5 bases of the junction unmatched. Looked up from germline, CDR1 is SGHVS and CDR2 is FNYEAQ. The CDR3 consists of 15 residues. In DNA, the CDR3 is TGTGCCAGCAGCTTAGGAGCGGGGGGCCTGGATACGCAGTATTTT. It encodes CASSLGAGGLDTQYF.

The gene calls are TRBV6-1 and TRBJ1-2; TRBD1 agrees at 7 bases. In germline, CDR1 is MNHNS, CDR2 SASEGT. The CDR3 extends over 14 amino acids. V lost 3 bases to trimming and J lost 7 bases; unmatched junction nucleotides: 8. The DNA for the CDR3 is TGTGCCAGCAGTGAGCAGGGGGGAATTTTTGGCTACACCTTC. It codes for CASSEQGGIFGYTF.

V is TRBV5-6 and J is TRBJ1-2, with D uncertain. V was shortened by 4 bases and J by 0 bases, with 7 bases between the two germline ends. Germline CDR1 reads SGHDT; CDR2 reads YYEEEE. This CDR3 contains 13 residues. This CDR3 reads CASSPDSNYGYTF. CDR3 coding DNA: TGTGCCAGCAGCCCGGACTCTAACTATGGCTACACCTTC.

The gene calls are TRBV7-9 and TRBJ1-2; 7 bases are shared with TRBD1. CDR3 length: 14 amino acids. Losses at the gene ends were 4 bases for V and 4 bases for J; bases not matched to a gene: 6. Germline V gives CDR1 SEHNR, CDR2 FQNEAQ (reference sequence). The CDR3 here is CASSSQTGPYGYTF. The CDR3, as DNA: TGTGCCAGCAGCTCCCAGACAGGGCCCTATGGCTACACCTTC.

This clone was found a few times. J is TRBJ2-1 and V is TRBV10-3; the match to TRBD2 covers 10 bases. The CDR3 is 15 residues long. The V and J ends lost 6 bases and 5 bases, in that order; junction bases with no gene match: 7. CDR1 is ENHRY, CDR2 SYGVKD, per germline. This chain's CDR3 is CAIRKSLAGDNEQFF. The CDR3 DNA reads TGTGCCATCAGGAAGTCGCTAGCGGGGGACAATGAGCAGTTCTTC.

V and J are TRBV5-6 and TRBJ1-4; TRBD1 aligns across 8 bases. The CDR3 sequence is 13 residues long. CDR1 SGHDT and CDR2 YYEEEE come from the germline V gene. With 5 bases clipped from V and 8 bases from J, the junction kept 5 bases outside the gene matches. The CDR3 is CASRPGQGEKLFF. CDR3 DNA: TGTGCCAGCAGACCCGGACAGGGAGAAAAACTGTTTTTT. The variable domain in full, completed from reference TRBV5-6 and TRBJ1-4, reads DAGVTQSPTHLIKTRGQQVTLRCSPKSGHDTVSWYQQALGQGPQFIFQYYEEEERQRGNFPDRFSGHQFPNYSSELNVNALLLGDSALYLCASRPGQGEKLFFGSGTQLSVL.

V and J are TRBV28 and TRBJ2-7, with D tentatively TRBD1 (5 bases). V was shortened by 5 bases and J by 3 bases, with 17 bases between the two germline ends. The germline V gene has CDR1 MDHEN and CDR2 SYDVKM. This CDR3 spans 15 amino acids. This CDR3 is CASSPPTGSSYEQYF. The CDR3 DNA reads TGTGCCAGCAGTCCCCCCACAGGATCGAGCTACGAGCAGTACTTC.

A few counts support this clone. The rearrangement uses TRBV5-1 and TRBJ1-2; tentative D call: TRBD1 (6 bases). Trimming removed 4 bases from V and 7 bases from J, with 14 bases in between. This CDR3 has 13 amino acids. The germline V gene has CDR1 SGHRS and CDR2 YFSETQ. The CDR3 here is CASSVGQKLGYTF. CDR3 nucleotides: TGCGCCAGCAGCGTCGGACAGAAACTTGGCTACACCTTC.

The chain combines TRBV24-1 with TRBJ2-6, with TRBD1 identical over 8 bases. The CDR3 has 17 residues. V lost 5 bases and J lost 0; bases outside the gene matches: 5. Per the germline V gene, CDR1 is KGHDR and CDR2 is SFDVKD. The CDR3 nucleotides read TGTGCCACCAGTGCAGGGGGCCTAGCCTCTGGGGCCAACGTCCTGACTTTC. This translates into CATSAGGLASGANVLTF.

V is TRBV5-1 and J is TRBJ1-6; TRBD1 aligns across 7 bases. Losses at the gene ends were 0 bases for V and 6 bases for J; bases not matched to a gene: 3. Germline assignment: CDR1 SGHRS and CDR2 YFSETQ. The CDR3 extends over 15 amino acids. The CDR3 sequence: CASSLETGSNSPLHF. The CDR3 coding sequence is TGCGCCAGCAGCTTGGAGACAGGGAGTAATTCACCCCTCCACTTT.